This T cell receptor beta chain was identified during a study of cytomegalovirus exposure and HLA in healthy donors. The length of the CDR3 is 16 residues. V lost 6 bases, J lost 5 bases, and 20 bases lay in between. The germline V gene encodes CDR1 SEHNR and CDR2 FQNEAQ (reference sequence). Concerning this clone: Its target is not known.

General observations from the study: Within an earlier analysis, most TCR beta V segments proved productive either about 90% or about 30% of the time.

The PCR used 60 Vbeta and 13 Jbeta primers. TCRdb's copy holds only in-frame clones and misses some; the assay was immunoSEQ multiplex PCR. The data show 80,000 to 95,000 clones, about two thirds seen once. This sequence was found in a human donor in good health. Sequenced sample: PBMCs. V gene TRBV7-9 combines with J gene TRBJ2-1, with a tentative D call TRBD1 (5 bases). In DNA, the CDR3 is TGTGCCAGCAGGCCCCAGGGTTTGTTGTTGGACAATGAGCAGTTCTTC. This encodes CASRPQGLLLDNEQFF.